The clone carrying this T cell receptor beta chain appeared a single time. The data stem from a study of cytotoxic CD8 clonotypes in ibrutinib-treated CLL. Libraries were prepared by immunoSEQ multiplex PCR; TCRdb keeps only in-frame clonotypes and omits some of them. The sample holds approximately 150,000 clones, about four fifths seen once. In germline, CDR1 is MNHEY, CDR2 SMNVEV (reference sequence). The CDR3 is 15 residues long. With V trimmed by 4 bases and J by 3 bases, 5 bases remained unmatched. This material consisted of PBMCs, taken after 24 months of ibrutinib treatment. The sequence was collected from a human donor with chronic lymphocytic leukemia. The gene calls are TRBV27 and TRBJ1-5; 8 positions agree with TRBD1. CDR3 DNA: TGTGCCAGCAGTTCCCGGGACAGGTTCAATCAGCCCCAGCATTTT. The encoded protein is CASSSRDRFNQPQHF.